What follows is one TCR beta chain and its context. It has no known antigen specificity. No qualities accompany the bases; no much larger clone lies one base away. The source of the sample is a study of shared clonotypes between healthy human individuals (dated by TCRdb to 2018 to 2020). Regarding the research as a whole: Two women and a few men aged 18 to 49 years were included in the cohort. For each donor, three plates each were used for CD4 naive and CD4 memory, two plates were used for CD8 naive, and one plate was used for CD8 memory. To estimate repertoire size and how much clonotype sharing occurs between individuals, the study deeply sequenced the blood TCR repertoires of 5 or 6 healthy adults. Different laboratories and diverse techniques were used to prepare libraries and sequence TCR repertoires, to increase sequencing depth and limit assay-specific biases. Leukapheresis yielded between about 0.85 and 10 billion PBMCs per donor.

The donors were healthy, HIV-negative adults with no recently reported acute infections or vaccinations. Only Caucasian adults living in Nashville, Tennessee, USA were represented among the donors. CD4+ T cells were enriched by magnetic negative selection, after which naive cells were positively selected on CD45RA and the negative fraction was taken as the memory subset. After blood collection by leukapheresis, PBMCs were isolated using Ficoll-Histopaque density gradient centrifugation and then cryopreserved in the vapor phase of liquid nitrogen. Analytical flow cytometry was used to check the purity and quantity of each magnetically sorted T cell population. From each sorted fraction, genomic DNA was isolated and quantified by UV absorbance on a Nanodrop 2000c. TCR CDR3 regions were amplified from genomic DNA by multiplex PCR using the deep immunoSEQ assay. Extracted genomic DNA from each cell subset was spread evenly across all wells of several immunoSEQ 96-well plates, with each plate serving as a replicate. For sorted subsets, approximately 0.2 ug of genomic DNA, equivalent to 25,000 to 35,000 T cell genomes, went into each replicate PCR. The purified libraries were quantified using a Qubit 3.0 fluorometer, sized with a Bioanalyzer 2100, and then quantified again using the KAPA Library Quantification kit. Each immunoSEQ 96-well plate was sequenced on its own single-read 150-cycle Illumina NextSeq 550 flow cell. On the study's bioinformatics: Because only junctional sequences without quality scores were contained in the immunoSEQ output, filtering matching that applied to full-length reads could not be performed. To assign V/J genes and CDR3, sequences were annotated using PyIR, a Python wrapper for IgBLAST v1.9, with IMGT germline references. Any read was removed if the V/J assignment was weak (E-value above 1e-6), the CDR3 was missing, or the read contained stop codons, out-of-frame junctions, or ambiguous translated residues. V3J clonotypes were defined by identical inferred V gene, J gene, and CDR3 amino acid sequence. Percentage overlap between repertoires was calculated by dividing the number of shared unique clonotypes by the size of the smaller repertoire. Repertoire richness was assessed with RTK rarefaction, the Chao1 estimator, and Recon v2.1 estimates of unobserved clonotypes. Generation probabilities were computed with OLGA for all TCRbeta clonotypes obtained by the gDNA method from several donors. What TCRdb holds here is the immuneACCESS table cut down to in-frame rearrangements. Part of the clones is not present; checked against another copy, under half of the missing clones reflect an unresolved V gene, and the others are unexplained. V and J calls and clone size are given by that table; D and trimming were obtained from the DNA. Recorded for this sample are over 2 million clones; 85% to 95% of them occurred a single time. Around 0.35% of the sample is taken by the ten largest.

The CDR3 contains 12 residues, cysteine and phenylalanine counted. Only the CDR3 part of the read is kept: 36 bases, read in frame from the first base. Via the germline V gene, CDR1 is SNHLY and CDR2 FYNNEI. V and J are truncated by 2 bases and 13 bases respectively, leaving an intervening sequence of 14 bases. Points the paper makes about the study in general: Pairwise subsampling indicated that sequencing depth was expected to affect the degree of clonotype sharing among donors. Because the study included only a small number of donors, the genetic and exposure-history diversity represented was limited. Rarefaction of sorted-subset datasets indicated incomplete sequencing despite the large sequencing depth. Sampling was limited to blood, and TCR repertoires in tissue likely differ from TCR repertoires in blood. When several donors were compared, the shared fraction of clonotypes was around 5% for naive CD4, about 4% for naive CD8, 2.3% for memory CD4, and 0.35% to 0.4% for memory CD8. Compared with non-shared clonotypes, clonotypes shared by all four sorted-subset donors had higher generation probabilities. Estimated clonotype richness was generally larger for naive than for memory subsets.

The sample taken for sequencing was naive CD4+ T cells from PBMCs. What this sample's cell subset or site label stands for: CD45RA+ positively selected. The chain links TRBV2 with TRBJ1-2; too little of a D gene remains to name it. This TCR came from a man aged 18-30 years in good health. Some clones in this sample may be carry-over from other donors' samples. The DNA sequence follows: TGTGCCAGCAGTGAAAGTCACCTTTTCTTCACCTTC. Translation gives CASSESHLFFTF.